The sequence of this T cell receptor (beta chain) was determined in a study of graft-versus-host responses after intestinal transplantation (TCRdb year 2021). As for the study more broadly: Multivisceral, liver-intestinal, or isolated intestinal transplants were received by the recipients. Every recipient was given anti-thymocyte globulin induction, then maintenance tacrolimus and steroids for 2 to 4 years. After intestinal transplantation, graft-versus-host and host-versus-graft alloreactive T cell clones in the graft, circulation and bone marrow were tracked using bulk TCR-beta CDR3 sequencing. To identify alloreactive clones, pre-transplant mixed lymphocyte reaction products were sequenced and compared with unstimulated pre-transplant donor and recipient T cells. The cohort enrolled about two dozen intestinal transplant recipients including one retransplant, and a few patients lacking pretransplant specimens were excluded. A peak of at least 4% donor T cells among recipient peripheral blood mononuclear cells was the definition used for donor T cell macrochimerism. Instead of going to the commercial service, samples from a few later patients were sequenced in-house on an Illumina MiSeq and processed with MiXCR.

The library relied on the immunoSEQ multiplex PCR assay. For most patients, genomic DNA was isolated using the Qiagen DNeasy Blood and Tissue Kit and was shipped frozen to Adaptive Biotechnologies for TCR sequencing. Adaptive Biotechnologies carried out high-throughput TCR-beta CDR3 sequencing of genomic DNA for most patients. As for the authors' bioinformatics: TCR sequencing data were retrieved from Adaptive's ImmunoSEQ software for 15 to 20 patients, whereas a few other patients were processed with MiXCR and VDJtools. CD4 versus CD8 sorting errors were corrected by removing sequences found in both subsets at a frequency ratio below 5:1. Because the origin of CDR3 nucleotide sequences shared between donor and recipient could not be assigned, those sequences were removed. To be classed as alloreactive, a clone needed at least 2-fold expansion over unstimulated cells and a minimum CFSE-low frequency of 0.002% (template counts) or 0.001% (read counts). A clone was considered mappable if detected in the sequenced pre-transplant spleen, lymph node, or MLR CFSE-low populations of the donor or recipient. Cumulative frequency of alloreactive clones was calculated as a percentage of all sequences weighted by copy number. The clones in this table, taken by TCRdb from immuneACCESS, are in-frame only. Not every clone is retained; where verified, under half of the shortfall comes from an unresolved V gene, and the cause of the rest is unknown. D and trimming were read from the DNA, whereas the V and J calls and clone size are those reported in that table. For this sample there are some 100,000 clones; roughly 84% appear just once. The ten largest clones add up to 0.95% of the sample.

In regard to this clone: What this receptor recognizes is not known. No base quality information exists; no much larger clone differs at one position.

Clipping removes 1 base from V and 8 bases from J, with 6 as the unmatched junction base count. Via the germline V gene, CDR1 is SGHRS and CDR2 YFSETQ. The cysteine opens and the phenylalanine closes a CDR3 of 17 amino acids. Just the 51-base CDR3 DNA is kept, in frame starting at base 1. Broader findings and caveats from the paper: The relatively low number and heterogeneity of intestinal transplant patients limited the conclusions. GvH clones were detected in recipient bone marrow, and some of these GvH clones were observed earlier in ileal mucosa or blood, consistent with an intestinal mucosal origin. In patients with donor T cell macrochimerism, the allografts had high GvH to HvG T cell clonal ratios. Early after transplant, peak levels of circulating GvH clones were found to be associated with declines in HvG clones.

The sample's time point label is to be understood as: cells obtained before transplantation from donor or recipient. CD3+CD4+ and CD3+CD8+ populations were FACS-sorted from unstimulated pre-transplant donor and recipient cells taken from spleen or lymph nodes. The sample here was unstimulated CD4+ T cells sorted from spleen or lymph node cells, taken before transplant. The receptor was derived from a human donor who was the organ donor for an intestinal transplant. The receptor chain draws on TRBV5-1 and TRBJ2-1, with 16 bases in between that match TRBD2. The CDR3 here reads CASSLFGTSGGADEQFF. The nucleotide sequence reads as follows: TGCGCCAGCAGCTTGTTTGGGACTAGCGGGGGGGCCGATGAGCAGTTCTTC.